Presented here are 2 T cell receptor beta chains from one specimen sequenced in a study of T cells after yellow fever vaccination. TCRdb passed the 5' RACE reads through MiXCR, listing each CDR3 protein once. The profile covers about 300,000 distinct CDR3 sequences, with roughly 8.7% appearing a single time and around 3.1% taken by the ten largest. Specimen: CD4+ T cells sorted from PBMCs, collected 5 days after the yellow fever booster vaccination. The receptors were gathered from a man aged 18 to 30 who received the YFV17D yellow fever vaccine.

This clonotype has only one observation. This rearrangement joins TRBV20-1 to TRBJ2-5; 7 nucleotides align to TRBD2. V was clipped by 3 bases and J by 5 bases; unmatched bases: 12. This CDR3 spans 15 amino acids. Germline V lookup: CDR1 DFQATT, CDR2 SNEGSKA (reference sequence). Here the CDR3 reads CSARAAGILGETQYF. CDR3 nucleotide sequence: TGCAGTGCTAGGGCAGCGGGGATTCTTGGGGAGACCCAGTACTTC.

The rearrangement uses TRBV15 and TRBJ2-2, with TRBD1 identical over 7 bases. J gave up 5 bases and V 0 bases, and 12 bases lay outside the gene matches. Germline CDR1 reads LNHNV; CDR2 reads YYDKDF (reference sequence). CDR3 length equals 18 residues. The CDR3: CATSRETGPWASTGELFF. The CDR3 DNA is TGTGCCACCAGCAGAGAGACAGGGCCCTGGGCGTCTACCGGGGAGCTGTTTTTT.